This is a list of T cell receptor beta chains from one sample in a study of cytomegalovirus exposure and HLA in healthy donors. Using immunoSEQ multiplex PCR, the repertoire was profiled, and TCRdb retains in-frame clones only, with some absent. The table includes 130,000 to 150,000 clones, 80% detected once. The sequenced sample was PBMCs. The source of these receptors is a man in his forties in good health and CMV-seronegative. The CDR3 runs from the conserved cysteine through the conserved F or W. A D gene is named only where the DNA matches it firmly. Clone size is shown for a subset of rows, as once, few, many or a class of expanded clone.

CDR3nt	CDR3aa	d_gene	j_gene	abundance	v_gene
TGTGCCAGCAGCCAAATTGCCAGTGACAATGAGCAGTTCTTC	CASSQIASDNEQFF	NA	TRBJ2-1	NA	TRBV14
TGTGCCAGCAGCAAAGGGGGGACAGGGGGAACTGAAGCTTTCTTT	CASSKGGTGGTEAFF	TRBD1	TRBJ1-1	NA	TRBV7-2
TGCGCCAGCAGCCAAGTGGAGGGGGCGGTTCGAAATACGCAGTATTTT	CASSQVEGAVRNTQYF	NA	TRBJ2-3	NA	TRBV4-3
TGTGCCAGCAGCTCTCCGGGACAGGGTCAGTTCTTC	CASSSPGQGQFF	TRBD1	TRBJ2-1	NA	TRBV7-2
TGCGCCAGCAGCTTGGAGGGGGTTAGCAATCAGCCCCAGCATTTT	CASSLEGVSNQPQHF	NA	TRBJ1-5	NA	TRBV5-1
TGTGCCAGCAGTTTTGGGACATTCGGCTCCTACGAGCAGTACTTC	CASSFGTFGSYEQYF	NA	TRBJ2-7	NA	TRBV6-5
TGTGCCAGCAGTTACCTTTCAGGGAGCAATCAGCCCCAGCATTTT	CASSYLSGSNQPQHF	NA	TRBJ1-5	NA	TRBV6-5
TGTGCCAGCAGCGCCGGGACTACCTATGGCTACACCTTC	CASSAGTTYGYTF	NA	TRBJ1-2	once	TRBV7-9
TGTGCCAGCAGCCTGACTAGCGGGGCAGATACGCAGTATTTT	CASSLTSGADTQYF	TRBD2	TRBJ2-3	few	TRBV7-2
TGTGCCTGGAGTATCGTTGGTGGCGGAGGGACCCAGTACTTC	CAWSIVGGGGTQYF	NA	TRBJ2-5	NA	TRBV30
TGTGCCAGCAGCTTTGATTTAGCGGGGGGGGCCGGGGAGCAGTTCTTC	CASSFDLAGGAGEQFF	TRBD2	TRBJ2-1	once	TRBV7-9
TGTGCCAGCAGCCCAAAGCCGGGACAGGGGAGAAGTAAGCCCCAGCATTTT	CASSPKPGQGRSKPQHF	TRBD1	TRBJ1-5	NA	TRBV5-6
TGCGCCAGCAGCCAAGGCGAGCGGGGTTGGTCAGATACGCAGTATTTT	CASSQGERGWSDTQYF	TRBD2	TRBJ2-3	NA	TRBV4-1
TGTGCCAGCAGCCGGGTGTCGGGAGGGAATGAAAAACTGTTTTTT	CASSRVSGGNEKLFF	NA	TRBJ1-4	NA	TRBV7-8
TGTGCCAGCAGCCCTCAGGGGGCCGAAGCTTTCTTT	CASSPQGAEAFF	TRBD1	TRBJ1-1	NA	TRBV7-2
TGTGCCAGCAGTAAAGGGGGGGGTAATGAAAAACTGTTTTTT	CASSKGGGNEKLFF	NA	TRBJ1-4	NA	TRBV7-9
TGTGCCAGCACGAAGCGGGGGACGAACACCGGGGAGCTGTTTTTT	CASTKRGTNTGELFF	TRBD2	TRBJ2-2	NA	TRBV6-5
TGTGCCAGTAGTATTAGTCGTGCAAGCACAGATACGCAGTATTTT	CASSISRASTDTQYF	NA	TRBJ2-3	NA	TRBV19
TGCAGCGTTGTGGGTGAAAGGGGTGTGGGCTACACCTTC	CSVVGERGVGYTF	NA	TRBJ1-2	NA	TRBV29-1
TGTGCCAGCAGCTCGGACAGGGGGGGAGGCTACACCTTC	CASSSDRGGGYTF	TRBD1	TRBJ1-2	NA	TRBV7-6
TGTGCCAGCAGCCTCACCCCGACAGGGTCCAACTATGGCTACACCTTC	CASSLTPTGSNYGYTF	TRBD1	TRBJ1-2	NA	TRBV7-8
TGCGCCAGCAGCTTGGGGGACAGGGACGCCGGGGAGCTGTTTTTT	CASSLGDRDAGELFF	TRBD1	TRBJ2-2	NA	TRBV5-1
TGTGCCACCAGCATAGACAGGGGGCAATATGGCTACACCTTC	CATSIDRGQYGYTF	TRBD1	TRBJ1-2	NA	TRBV15
TGTGCCAGCAGCTTAGCGGGCAGGGTTGAGCAGTTCTTC	CASSLAGRVEQFF	NA	TRBJ2-1	NA	TRBV7-8